The subject of this entry is one TCR beta chain. Orbital computed tomography, together with clinical symptoms, serum thyroxine, TRAb and thyroid ultrasound, was used for diagnosis. Amplification of TCR beta CDR3 regions used RNA transcripts. In the first round, RT-PCR was carried out with HTBI primers, and a multiplex PCR formed the second round. TCRdb reanalysed the multiplex PCR reads using MiXCR and keeps one entry per CDR3 protein. The table has 560,000 or so distinct CDR3 sequences, just under 40% seen once. CDR3 size: 16 residues. Unmatched junction bases numbered 9, after V lost 6 bases and J lost 1 base. Looked up from germline, CDR1 is MNHEY and CDR2 is SVGAGI. The sample originates from a study of Graves' ophthalmopathy and Graves' hyperthyroidism. Study as a whole: Being free of ophthalmopathy for 18 months of follow-up defined stable hyperthyroidism.

V gene TRBV6-5 combines with J gene TRBJ1-1; 9 nucleotides line up with TRBD1. This TCR was sampled from an adult man with Graves' hyperthyroidism. The sample taken for sequencing was peripheral blood or thyroid tissue (not recorded which). In DNA form, the CDR3 reads TGTGCCAGCAGCCGCTGGACAGGGGCAGGGAACACTGAAGCTTTCTTT. Encoded protein: CASSRWTGAGNTEAFF.